This TCR beta chain was observed in a study of control samples from healthy donors and cancer patients (dated by TCRdb to the early 2020s). The protocol used for the library was the immunoSEQ multiplex PCR assay. Not all clones reach the TCRdb copy of this immuneACCESS table, which keeps in-frame sequences only. Checked studies attribute under half of the gap to unresolved V genes and leave the rest unexplained. Counted in this sample were 80,000 to 100,000 clones; roughly 83% of them appeared once. The ten largest clones add up to about 11% of the sample. Points on this clone: The antigen this receptor binds is unknown. Nothing much larger sits one base from this clone, and base qualities are not available.

From its cysteine to its phenylalanine, the CDR3 spans 14 amino acids. Only CDR3 DNA is held: 42 bases, read in frame from base 1. CDR1 is given as SGHKS and CDR2 as YYEKEE, both from the germline V gene (reference sequence). V and J are trimmed by 3 bases and 9 bases, and the gene matches miss 8 bases of the junction. Material for sequencing was blood. The TCR sequence derives from a woman younger than 45 in good health. The chain couples TRBV5-5 to TRBJ2-1; 8 central bases correspond to TRBD2. The CDR3 protein sequence reads: CASSSTGGGIEQFF. The nucleotide sequence reads as follows: TGTGCCAGCAGCTCCACCGGGGGGGGCATTGAGCAGTTCTTC.